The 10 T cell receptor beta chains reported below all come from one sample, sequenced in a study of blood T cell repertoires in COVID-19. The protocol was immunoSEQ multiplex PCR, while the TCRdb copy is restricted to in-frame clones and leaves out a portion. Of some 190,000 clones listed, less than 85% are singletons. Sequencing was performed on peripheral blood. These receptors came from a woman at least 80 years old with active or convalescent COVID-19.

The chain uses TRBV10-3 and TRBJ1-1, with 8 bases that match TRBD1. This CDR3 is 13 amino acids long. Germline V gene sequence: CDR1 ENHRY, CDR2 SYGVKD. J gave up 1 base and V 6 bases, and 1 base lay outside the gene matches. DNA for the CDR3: TGTGCCATCAGGGGGACAGGGAACACTGAAGCTTTCTTT. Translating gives CAIRGTGNTEAFF.

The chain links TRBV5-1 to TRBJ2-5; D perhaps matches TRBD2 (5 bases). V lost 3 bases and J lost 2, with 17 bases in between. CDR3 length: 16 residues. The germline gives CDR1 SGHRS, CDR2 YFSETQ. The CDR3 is CASSSLGTRTQETQYF. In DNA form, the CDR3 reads TGCGCCAGCAGCTCCCTTGGCACTAGAACACAAGAGACCCAGTACTTC.

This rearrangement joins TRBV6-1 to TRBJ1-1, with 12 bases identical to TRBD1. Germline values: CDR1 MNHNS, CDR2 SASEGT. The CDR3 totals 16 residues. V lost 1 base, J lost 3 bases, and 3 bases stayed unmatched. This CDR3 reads CASSEGDRGRYTEAFF. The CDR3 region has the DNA TGTGCCAGCAGTGAAGGGGACAGGGGGCGTTACACTGAAGCTTTCTTT.

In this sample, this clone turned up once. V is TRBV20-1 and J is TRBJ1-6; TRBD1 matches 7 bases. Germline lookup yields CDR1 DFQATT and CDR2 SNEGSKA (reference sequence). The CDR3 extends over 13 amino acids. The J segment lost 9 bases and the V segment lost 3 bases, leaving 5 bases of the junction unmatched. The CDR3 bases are TGCAGTGCTAGTGGGCAGGGGGGTTCACCCCTCCACTTT. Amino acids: CSASGQGGSPLHF.

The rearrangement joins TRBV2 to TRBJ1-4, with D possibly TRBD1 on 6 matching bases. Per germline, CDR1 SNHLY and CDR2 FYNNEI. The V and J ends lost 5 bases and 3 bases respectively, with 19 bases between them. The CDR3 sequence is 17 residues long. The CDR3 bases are TGTGCCAGCAGTTACACAGGGAAGCGAGAGTCTAATGAAAAACTGTTTTTT. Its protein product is CASSYTGKRESNEKLFF.

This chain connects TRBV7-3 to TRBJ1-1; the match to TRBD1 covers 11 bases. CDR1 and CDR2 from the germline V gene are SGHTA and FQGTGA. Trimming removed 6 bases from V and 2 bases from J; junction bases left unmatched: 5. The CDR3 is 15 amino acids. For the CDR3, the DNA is TGTGCCAGCAGTAGGACAGGGGGCTTCAACACTGAAGCTTTCTTT. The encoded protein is CASSRTGGFNTEAFF.

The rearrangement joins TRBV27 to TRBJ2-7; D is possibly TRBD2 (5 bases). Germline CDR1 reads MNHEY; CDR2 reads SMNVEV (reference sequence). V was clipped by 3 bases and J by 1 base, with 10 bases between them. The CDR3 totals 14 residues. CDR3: CASSFRGGSYEQYF. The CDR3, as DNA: TGTGCCAGCAGTTTTCGGGGTGGGTCCTACGAGCAGTACTTC.

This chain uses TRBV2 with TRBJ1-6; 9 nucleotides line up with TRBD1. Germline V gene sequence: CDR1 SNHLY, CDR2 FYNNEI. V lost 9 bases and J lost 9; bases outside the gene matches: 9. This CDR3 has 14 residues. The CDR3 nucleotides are TGTGCCAGTAACCCGGACAGGGGTAGTTCACCCCTCCACTTT. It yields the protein CASNPDRGSSPLHF.

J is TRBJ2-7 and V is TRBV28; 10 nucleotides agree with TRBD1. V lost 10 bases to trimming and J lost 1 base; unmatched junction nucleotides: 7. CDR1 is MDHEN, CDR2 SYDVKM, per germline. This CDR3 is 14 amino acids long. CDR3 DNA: TGTGCCATTTTGGGACAGGGGCCTTCCTACGAGCAGTACTTC. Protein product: CAILGQGPSYEQYF.

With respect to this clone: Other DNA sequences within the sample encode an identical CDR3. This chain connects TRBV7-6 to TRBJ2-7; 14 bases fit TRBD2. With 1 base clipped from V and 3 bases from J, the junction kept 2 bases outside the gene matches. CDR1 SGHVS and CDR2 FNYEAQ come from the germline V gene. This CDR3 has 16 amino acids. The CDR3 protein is CASSLGGTSGSYEQYF. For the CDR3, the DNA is TGTGCCAGCAGCTTAGGGGGGACTAGCGGGAGCTACGAGCAGTACTTC.